These T cell receptor beta chains were read from a single sample in a study of T cell responses to AZD1222 COVID-19 vaccine. Profiled with immunoSEQ multiplex PCR; TCRdb holds only in-frame clones, not every one. The repertoire has some 130,000 clones, 80% to 90% of them found once; the top ten carry around 8%. This material consisted of peripheral blood, taken on day 0 of AZD1222 vaccination. The receptors here all came from an adult in good health. Both conserved end residues are part of each CDR3. The D gene is left open where the match is weak. Clone sizes are given selectively: once, few, many, or a class where the clone is expanded.

clone_size,v_call,j_call,d_call,cdr3_nt,cdr3_aa
.,TRBV30,TRBJ2-6,.,TGTGCCTGGAGTGTACGGAGGCTCTCTGGGGCCAACGTCCTGACTTTC,CAWSVRRLSGANVLTF
.,TRBV11-2,TRBJ1-1,.,TGTGCCAGCAGCCAAACAACAGGAGGCACTGAAGCTTTCTTT,CASSQTTGGTEAFF
.,TRBV6-1,TRBJ1-5,.,TGTGCCAGCAGTGAAGTTGCGTATCAGCCCCAGCATTTT,CASSEVAYQPQHF
few,TRBV6-1,TRBJ1-5,.,TGTGCCAGCAGTGAATATTTGGAAAATCAGCCCCAGCATTTT,CASSEYLENQPQHF
.,TRBV4-1,TRBJ1-4,.,TGCGCCAGCAGCCTGCGGGAGAAGGAAAATGAAAAACTGTTTTTT,CASSLREKENEKLFF
once,TRBV10-3,TRBJ1-2,.,TGTGCCATCAGGGACGAGCGCTACACCTTC,CAIRDERYTF
.,TRBV6-1,TRBJ2-2,TRBD2,TGTGCCAGCAGTAAAGCGGGACTTAACACCGGGGAGCTGTTTTTT,CASSKAGLNTGELFF
.,TRBV3-1/TRBV3-2,TRBJ2-7,.,TGTGCCAGCAGCCGGGGCTACGAGCAGTACTTC,CASSRGYEQYF
.,TRBV7-6,TRBJ2-1,TRBD2,TGTGCCAGCAGCCCGTCGGGGGGGCTTTACAATGAGCAGTTCTTC,CASSPSGGLYNEQFF
.,TRBV4-1,TRBJ2-1,.,TGCGCCAGCAGCCAAGATAGGTCGGTTCCGGTGAATGAGCAGTTCTTC,CASSQDRSVPVNEQFF